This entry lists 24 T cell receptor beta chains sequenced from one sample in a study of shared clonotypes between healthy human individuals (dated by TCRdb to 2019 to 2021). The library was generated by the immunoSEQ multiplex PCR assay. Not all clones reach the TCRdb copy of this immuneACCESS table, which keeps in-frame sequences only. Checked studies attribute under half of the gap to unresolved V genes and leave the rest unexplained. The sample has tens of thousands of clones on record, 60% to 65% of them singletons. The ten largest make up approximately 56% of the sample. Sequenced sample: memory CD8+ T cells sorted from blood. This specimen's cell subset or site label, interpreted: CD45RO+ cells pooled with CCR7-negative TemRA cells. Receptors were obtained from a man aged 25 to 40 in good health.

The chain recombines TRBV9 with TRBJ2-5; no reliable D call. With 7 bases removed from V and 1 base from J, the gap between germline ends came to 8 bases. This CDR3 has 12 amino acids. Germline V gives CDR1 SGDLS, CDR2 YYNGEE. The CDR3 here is CASAGPQETQYF. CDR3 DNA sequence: TGTGCCAGCGCAGGCCCCCAAGAGACCCAGTACTTC.

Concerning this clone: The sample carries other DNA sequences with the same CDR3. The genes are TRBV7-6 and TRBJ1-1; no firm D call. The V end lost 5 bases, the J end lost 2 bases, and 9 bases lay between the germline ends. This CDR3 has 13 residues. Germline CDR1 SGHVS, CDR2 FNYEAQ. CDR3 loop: CASSADLNTEAFF. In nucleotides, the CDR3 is TGTGCCAGCAGCGCGGACTTAAACACTGAAGCTTTCTTT.

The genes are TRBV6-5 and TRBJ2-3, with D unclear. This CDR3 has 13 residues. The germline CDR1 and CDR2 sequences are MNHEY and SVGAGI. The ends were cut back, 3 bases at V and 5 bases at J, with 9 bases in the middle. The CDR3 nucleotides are TGTGCCAGCAGTTATCTTTCGGGAGATACGCAGTATTTT. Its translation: CASSYLSGDTQYF.

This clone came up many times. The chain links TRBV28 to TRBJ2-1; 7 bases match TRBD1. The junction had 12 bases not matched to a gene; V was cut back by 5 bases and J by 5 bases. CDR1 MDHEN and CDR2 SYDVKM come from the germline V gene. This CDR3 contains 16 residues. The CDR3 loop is CASSITAGTADNEQFF. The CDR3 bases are TGTGCCAGCAGTATAACAGCCGGGACAGCAGACAATGAGCAGTTCTTC.

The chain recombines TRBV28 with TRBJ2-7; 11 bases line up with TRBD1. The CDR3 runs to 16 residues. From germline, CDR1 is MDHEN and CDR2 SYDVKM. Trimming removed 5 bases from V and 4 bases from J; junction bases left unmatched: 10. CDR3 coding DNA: TGTGCCAGCAGTACCACCGGGACAGGGGGAAGTTACGAGCAGTACTTC. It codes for CASSTTGTGGSYEQYF. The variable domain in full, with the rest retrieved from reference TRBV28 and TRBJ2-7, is DVKVTQSSRYLVKRTGEKVFLECVQDMDHENMFWYRQDPGLGLRLIYFSYDVKMKEKGDIPEGYSVSREKKERFSLILESASTNQTSMYLCASSTTGTGGSYEQYFGPGTRLTVT.

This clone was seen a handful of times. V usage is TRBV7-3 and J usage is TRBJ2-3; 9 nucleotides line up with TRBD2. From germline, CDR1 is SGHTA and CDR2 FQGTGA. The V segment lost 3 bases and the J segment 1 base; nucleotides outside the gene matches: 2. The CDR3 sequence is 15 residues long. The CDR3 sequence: CASSLASGGTDTQYF. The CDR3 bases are TGTGCCAGCAGCTTGGCTAGCGGGGGCACAGATACGCAGTATTTT.

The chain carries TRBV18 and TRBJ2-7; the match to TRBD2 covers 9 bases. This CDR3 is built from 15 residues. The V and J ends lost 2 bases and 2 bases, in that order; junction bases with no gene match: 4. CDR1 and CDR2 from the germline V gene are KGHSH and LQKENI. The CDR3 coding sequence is TGTGCCAGCTCACCAAGGGCTAGCGGGACCTACGAGCAGTACTTC. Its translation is CASSPRASGTYEQYF.

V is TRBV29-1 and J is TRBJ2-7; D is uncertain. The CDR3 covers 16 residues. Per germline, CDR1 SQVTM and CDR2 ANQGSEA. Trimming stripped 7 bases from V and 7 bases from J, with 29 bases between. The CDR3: CSAGPDRYGPKEEQYF. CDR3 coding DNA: TGCAGCGCCGGCCCCGACCGATATGGCCCAAAGGAGGAGCAGTACTTC.

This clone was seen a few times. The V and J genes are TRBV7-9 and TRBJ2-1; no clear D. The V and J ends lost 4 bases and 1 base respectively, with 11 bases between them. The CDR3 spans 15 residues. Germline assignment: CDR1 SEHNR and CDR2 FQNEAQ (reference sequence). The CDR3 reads CASSSTRTSYNEQFF. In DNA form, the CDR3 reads TGTGCCAGCAGCTCTACTCGTACATCCTACAATGAGCAGTTCTTC.

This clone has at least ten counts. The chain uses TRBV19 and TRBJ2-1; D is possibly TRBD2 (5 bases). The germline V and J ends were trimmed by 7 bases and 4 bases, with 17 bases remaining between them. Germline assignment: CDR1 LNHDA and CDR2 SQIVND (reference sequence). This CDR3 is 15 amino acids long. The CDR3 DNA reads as TGTGCCAGTACTCTCGACGGAGGCGGATACAATGAGCAGTTCTTC. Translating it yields CASTLDGGGYNEQFF.

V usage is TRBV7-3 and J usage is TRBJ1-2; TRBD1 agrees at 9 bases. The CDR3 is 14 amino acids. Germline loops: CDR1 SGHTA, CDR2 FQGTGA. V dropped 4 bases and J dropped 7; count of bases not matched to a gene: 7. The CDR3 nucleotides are TGTGCCAGCAGCTACCGGACAGGGGAGGGTGGCTACACCTTC. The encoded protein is CASSYRTGEGGYTF.

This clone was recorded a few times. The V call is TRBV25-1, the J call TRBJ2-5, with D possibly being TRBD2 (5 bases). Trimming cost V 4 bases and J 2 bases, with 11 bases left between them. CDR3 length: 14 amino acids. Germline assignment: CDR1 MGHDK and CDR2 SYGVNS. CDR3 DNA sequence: TGTGCCAGCAGTGTGGGAGCGGAACAAGAGACCCAGTACTTC. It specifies CASSVGAEQETQYF.

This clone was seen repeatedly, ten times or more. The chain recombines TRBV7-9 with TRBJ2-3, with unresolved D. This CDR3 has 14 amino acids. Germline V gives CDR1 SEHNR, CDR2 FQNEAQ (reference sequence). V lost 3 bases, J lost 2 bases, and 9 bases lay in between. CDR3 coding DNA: TGTGCCAGCAGCTTCATTACTACCACAGATACGCAGTATTTT. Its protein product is CASSFITTTDTQYF.

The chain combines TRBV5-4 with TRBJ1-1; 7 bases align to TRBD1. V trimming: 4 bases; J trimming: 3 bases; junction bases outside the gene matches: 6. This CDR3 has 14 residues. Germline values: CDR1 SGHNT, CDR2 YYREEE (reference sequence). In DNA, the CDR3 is TGTGCCAGCAGCCGACAGGGAAGGGACACTGAAGCTTTCTTT. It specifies CASSRQGRDTEAFF.

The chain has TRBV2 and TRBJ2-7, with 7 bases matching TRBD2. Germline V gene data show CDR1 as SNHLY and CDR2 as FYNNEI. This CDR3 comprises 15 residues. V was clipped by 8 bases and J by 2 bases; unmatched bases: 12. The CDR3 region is CASAGHPAGAYEQYF. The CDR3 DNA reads TGTGCCAGCGCGGGGCATCCGGCGGGAGCCTACGAGCAGTACTTC.

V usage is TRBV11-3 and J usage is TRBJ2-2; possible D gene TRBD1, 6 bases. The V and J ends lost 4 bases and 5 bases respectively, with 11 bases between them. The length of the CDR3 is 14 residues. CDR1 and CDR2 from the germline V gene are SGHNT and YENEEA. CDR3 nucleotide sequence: TGTGCCAGCAGCTCACAGGGAAGTACCGGGGAGCTGTTTTTT. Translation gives CASSSQGSTGELFF. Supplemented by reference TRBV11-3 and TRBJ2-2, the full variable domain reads EAGVVQSPRYKIIEKKQPVAFWCNPISGHNTLYWYLQNLGQGPELLIRYENEEAVDDSQLPKDRFSAERLKGVDSTLKIQPAELGDSAVYLCASSSQGSTGELFFGEGSRLTVL.

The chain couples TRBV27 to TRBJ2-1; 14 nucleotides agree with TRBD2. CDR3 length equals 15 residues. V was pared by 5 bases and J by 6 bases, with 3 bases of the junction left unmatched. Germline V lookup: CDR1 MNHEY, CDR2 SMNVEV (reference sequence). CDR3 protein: CASSPGTSGGNEQFF. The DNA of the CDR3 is TGTGCCAGCAGTCCCGGGACTAGCGGGGGCAATGAGCAGTTCTTC.

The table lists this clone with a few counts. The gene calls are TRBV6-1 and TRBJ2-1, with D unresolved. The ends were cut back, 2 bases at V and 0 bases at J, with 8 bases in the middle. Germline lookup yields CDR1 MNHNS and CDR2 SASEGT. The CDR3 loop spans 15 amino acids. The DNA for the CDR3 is TGTGCCAGCAGTGAAAATGGCGGCTCCTACAATGAGCAGTTCTTC. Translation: CASSENGGSYNEQFF.

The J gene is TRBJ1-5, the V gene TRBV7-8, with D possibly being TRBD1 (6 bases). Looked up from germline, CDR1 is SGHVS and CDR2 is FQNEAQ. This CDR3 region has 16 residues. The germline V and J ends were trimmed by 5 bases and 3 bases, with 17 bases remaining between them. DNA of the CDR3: TGTGCCAGCAGCCCTAGGTCAAGGGGGAACAATCAGCCCCAGCATTTT. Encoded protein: CASSPRSRGNNQPQHF.

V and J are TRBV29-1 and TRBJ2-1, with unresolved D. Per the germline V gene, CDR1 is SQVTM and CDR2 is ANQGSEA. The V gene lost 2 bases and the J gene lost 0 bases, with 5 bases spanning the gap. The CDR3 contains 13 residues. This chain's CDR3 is CSVEPSSYNEQFF. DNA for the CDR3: TGCAGCGTTGAACCCAGCTCCTACAATGAGCAGTTCTTC.

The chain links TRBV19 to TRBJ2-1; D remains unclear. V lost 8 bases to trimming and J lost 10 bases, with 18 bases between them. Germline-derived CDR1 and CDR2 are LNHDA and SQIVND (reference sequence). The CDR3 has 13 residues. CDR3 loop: CASSAALGNEQFF. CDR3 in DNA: TGTGCCAGTTCGGCCGCGCTCGGTAACGAGCAGTTCTTC.

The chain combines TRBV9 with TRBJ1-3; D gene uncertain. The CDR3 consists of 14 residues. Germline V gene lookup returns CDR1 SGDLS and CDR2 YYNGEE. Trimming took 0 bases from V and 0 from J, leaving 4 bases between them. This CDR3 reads CASSVDHSGNTIYF. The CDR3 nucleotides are TGTGCCAGCAGCGTAGACCACTCTGGAAACACCATATATTTT.

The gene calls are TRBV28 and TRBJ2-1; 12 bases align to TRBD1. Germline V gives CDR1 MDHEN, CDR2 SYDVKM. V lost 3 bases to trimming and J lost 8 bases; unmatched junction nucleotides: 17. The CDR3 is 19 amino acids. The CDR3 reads CASSFAGTGGLAGVHEQFF. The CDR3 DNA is TGTGCCAGCAGTTTCGCCGGGACAGGGGGCCTAGCGGGAGTTCATGAGCAGTTCTTC.

This CDR3 reads CASSDRYEQYF. The CDR3 DNA reads as TGTGCCAGCAGTGACAGATACGAGCAGTACTTC. The chain couples TRBV25-1 to TRBJ2-7; unclear D gene. This CDR3 has 11 amino acids. The germline CDR1 and CDR2 sequences are MGHDK and SYGVNS. The V end was cut by 3 bases, the J end by 4 bases, with 4 bases between.